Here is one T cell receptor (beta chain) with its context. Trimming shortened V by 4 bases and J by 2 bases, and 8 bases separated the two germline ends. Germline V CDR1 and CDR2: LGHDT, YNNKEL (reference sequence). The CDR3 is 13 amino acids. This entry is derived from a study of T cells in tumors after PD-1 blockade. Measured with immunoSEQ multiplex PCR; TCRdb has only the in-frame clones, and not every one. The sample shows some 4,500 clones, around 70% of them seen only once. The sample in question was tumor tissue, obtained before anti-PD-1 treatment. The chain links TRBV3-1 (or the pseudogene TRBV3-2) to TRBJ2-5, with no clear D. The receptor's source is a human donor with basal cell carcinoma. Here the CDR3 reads CASSPSRQETQYF. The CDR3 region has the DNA TGTGCCAGCAGCCCCAGCAGACAAGAGACCCAGTACTTC.